This T cell receptor (beta chain) originates from a study of T cell responses to AZD1222 COVID-19 vaccine. General observations from the study: The donors showed a predominance of white British ancestry and of females, with possible underestimation of clonal diversity. The repertoires were collected only after the peak T cell response. Two AZD1222 doses significantly raised spike-specific TCR breadth and depth over controls. Reports say nearly half of spike-specific TCRs go after unmutated variant regions.

As for this clone: What it binds is unknown.

Germline trimming cut 5 bases from V and 5 bases from J; bases unmatched to any gene: 7. The germline gives CDR1 SGHAT, CDR2 FQDESV (reference sequence). The CDR3 runs 14 residues. Profiled with immunoSEQ multiplex PCR; TCRdb holds only in-frame clones, not every one. The sample consists of some 100,000 clones, roughly 92% of them appearing once. This chain connects TRBV11-1 to TRBJ1-2, with 8 bases lining up with TRBD1. The sequencing used peripheral blood, collected on day 0 of AZD1222 vaccination. The source of this sequence is an adult in good health. The CDR3 DNA follows: TGTGCCAGCAGCCGAACCGGGACAGGTTATGGCTACACCTTC. This encodes CASSRTGTGYGYTF.